The TCR beta chain described here comes from a study of identical twins. TCRdb called the 5' RACE reads again in MiXCR, with one record for every CDR3 protein. The repertoire holds nearly 900,000 distinct CDR3 sequences, with roughly an eighth as singletons. Looked up from germline, CDR1 is ENHRY and CDR2 is SYGVKD. V lost 0 bases and J lost 6; bases outside the gene matches: 2. CDR3 size: 14 residues. These records were also assigned to another study, of yellow fever vaccine responses in identical twins.

The J gene is TRBJ1-5, the V gene TRBV10-3; 7 bases line up with TRBD1. This clonotype was obtained from a woman between 18 and 30 years old in good health. The sequenced sample was PBMCs. CDR3 DNA sequence: TGTGCCATCAGTGAGTCCCAGGGGGGTCAGCCCCAGCATTTT. It encodes CAISESQGGQPQHF.